This T cell receptor beta chain appears in the sequencing data of a study of blood T cell repertoires in COVID-19. Study context: Acute and convalescent COVID-19 samples came from the United States, Italy and Spain. The cDNA or gDNA used as material had been derived from T cells, B-cell-depleted T cells, or PBMCs.

The V end lost 1 base, the J end lost 7 bases, and 7 bases lay between the germline ends. This CDR3 contains 12 residues. Generated by immunoSEQ multiplex PCR, the TCRdb table keeps only in-frame clones and is missing some. The profile shows 150,000 to 200,000 clones, 90% of them singletons. The chain is built from TRBV12-3 or TRBV12-4 and TRBJ2-5; TRBD1 is a possible D gene (6 bases). The receptor's source is a man aged 50 to 60 with acute or convalescent COVID-19. The sample comprised peripheral blood. CDR3 region: CASSLGRGTQYF. DNA of the CDR3: TGTGCCAGCAGTTTAGGCAGGGGGACCCAGTACTTC.